This T cell receptor beta chain was recorded in a study of blood T cell repertoires in COVID-19. Patients at the Seattle site were enrolled during active infection and followed longitudinally. The authors' processing: From reference gene primer amplification, estimates of nucleated cell counts were derived. Produced via immunoSEQ multiplex PCR; TCRdb's table is partial and in-frame only. The DNA was the basis for D and trimming; V, J and clone size are from that table. Among just under 350,000 clones listed, over 80% were seen once. Material for sequencing was peripheral blood. The TCR sequence derives from a woman between 45 and 60 years old with COVID-19, enrolled during active disease.

CDR3 residues: CASSGDLGGRTNQPQHF. In DNA form, the CDR3 reads TGTGCCAGCAGTGGGGATTTGGGGGGACGGACAAATCAGCCCCAGCATTTT. The chain joins TRBV2 to TRBJ1-5; weak D call: TRBD1 (5 bases). Germline CDR1 and CDR2: SNHLY and FYNNEI. CDR3 length: 17 amino acids. The V end was cut by 4 bases, the J end by 4 bases, with 20 bases between.